Given below is one T cell receptor (beta chain) in context. Its cognate antigen has yet to be identified. No much larger clone exists at a distance of one base, and base qualities are not known. This sample was included in a study of blood T cell repertoires in COVID-19 (dated by TCRdb to the early 2020s). General notes on the study: The collaborator samples originated in the United States, Italy and Spain and spanned the acute and convalescent phases of COVID-19. The prospective study material was composed of cDNA or gDNA derived from T cells, B-cell-depleted T cells, or PBMCs. Subjects who had been exposed to COVID-19, were actively infected with it, or had recovered from it provided the deeply sampled blood TCRbeta repertoires that made up the dataset. The repertoires were released in a freely available public database meant as a resource for research on the immune response to SARS-CoV-2. The samples were drawn from the first 160 participants of the ongoing ImmuneRACE study and from some 1,300 subjects provided by 6 global collaborators. Sample metadata almost always included a de-identified subject ID, COVID-19 status, age in years and sex. Where available, HLA class I and class II types were obtained from metadata supplied by the sample provider rather than from assay-based typing. The investigation overall reported the following: How much clinical and demographic metadata was included differed by source and by participant, and the metadata was provided uncurated.

The immunoSEQ Assay, a bias-controlled multiplex PCR, was used to amplify TCRbeta CDR3 regions from genomic DNA. On the study's bioinformatics: The number of nucleated cells in each sample was estimated by amplification of reference gene primers within the assay. To quantify the absolute abundance of each unique TCRbeta CDR3 rearrangement, sequence reads were collapsed and filtered. For each sample, productive Simpson clonality was calculated by taking the square root of Simpson's diversity index across productive rearrangements. Drawn from immuneACCESS, this table holds only the in-frame rearrangements with V and J called that TCRdb kept. Clones are partly lost; checked studies trace under half to an unresolved V gene and leave the rest unexplained. The D gene and trimming were derived from the DNA, and the V and J assignments and clone size from that table. This sample is represented by about 300,000 clones; approximately 86% of them were singletons. The top ten constitute around 1.4% of the sample.

Per the germline V gene, SGHTA is the CDR1 and FQGNSA is the CDR2. Deletion took 6 bases off V and 0 bases off J, with a span of 11 bases between the germline ends. Reading from cysteine to phenylalanine, the CDR3 counts 14 amino acids. Only the CDR3 portion is preserved as DNA: 42 bases, with reading frame beginning at the first base. The collaborating institutions used their own protocols to collect whole blood in K2EDTA tubes. For TCRbeta analysis, collaborators shipped samples as frozen whole blood, isolated PBMCs, or DNA extracted from either of those sample types. Sequencing was performed on peripheral blood. This TCR was recovered from a man in his 70s with acute or convalescent COVID-19. This chain is built from TRBV7-2 and TRBJ1-2, with TRBD1 tentatively as D gene (6 bases match). The DNA is as follows: TGTGCCAGCAGTCCGGACAGTACTAACTATGGCTACACCTTC. Its protein is CASSPDSTNYGYTF.